The clone carrying this T cell receptor (beta chain) was detected once. Deletions cut 5 bases from V and 4 bases from J, with 18 bases between. Germline loops: CDR1 LNHDA, CDR2 SQIVND (reference sequence). This CDR3 is built from 16 residues. The sample comes from a study of T cell responses to AZD1222 COVID-19 vaccine. Sequenced by immunoSEQ multiplex PCR; TCRdb stores in-frame clones only, minus some. The table shows about 140,000 clones, with 85% to 95% occurring only once. The sequencing used peripheral blood, collected on day 0 of AZD1222 vaccination. The sequence was collected from an adult in good health. The rearrangement uses TRBV19 and TRBJ1-5, with a tentative D call TRBD1 (6 bases). Here the CDR3 reads CASSPVHRVGNQPQHF. The CDR3, as DNA: TGTGCCAGTAGTCCCGTTCACAGGGTCGGGAATCAGCCCCAGCATTTT.